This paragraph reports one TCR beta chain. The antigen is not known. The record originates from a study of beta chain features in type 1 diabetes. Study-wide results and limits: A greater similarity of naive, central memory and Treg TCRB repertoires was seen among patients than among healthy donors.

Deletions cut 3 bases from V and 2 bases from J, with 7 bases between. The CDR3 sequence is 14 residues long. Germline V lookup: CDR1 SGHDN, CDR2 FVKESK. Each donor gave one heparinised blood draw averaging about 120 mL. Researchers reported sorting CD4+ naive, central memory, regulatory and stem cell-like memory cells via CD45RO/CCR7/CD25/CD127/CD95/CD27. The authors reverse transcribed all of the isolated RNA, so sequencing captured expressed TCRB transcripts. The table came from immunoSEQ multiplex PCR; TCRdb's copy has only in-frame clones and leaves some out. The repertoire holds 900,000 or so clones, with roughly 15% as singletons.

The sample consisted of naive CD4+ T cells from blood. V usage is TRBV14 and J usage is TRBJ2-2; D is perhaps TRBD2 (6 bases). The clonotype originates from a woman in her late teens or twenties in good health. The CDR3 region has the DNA TGTGCCAGCAGCCAGACTAGAAACACCGGGGAGCTGTTTTTT. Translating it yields CASSQTRNTGELFF.